Listed here are 9 T cell receptor beta chains from one sample, sequenced in a study of T cell repertoires in cytomegalovirus infection. Each CDR3 protein gets one entry after TCRdb re-called the reads with MiXCR. In the table there are approximately 320,000 distinct CDR3 sequences, more than 8% of which are singletons. Sequenced: PBMCs. Every receptor here comes from a human donor in good health (CMV status not recorded). Some clones in this sample may be carry-over from other donors' samples.

At least ten counts were recorded for this clonotype. The rearrangement joins TRBV7-8 to TRBJ2-7, with no clear D. The CDR3 sequence is 15 residues long. Per the germline V gene, CDR1 is SGHVS and CDR2 is FQNEAQ. V shed 5 bases and J shed 2 bases, with 16 bases lying between them. Here the CDR3 reads CASSPRTDMTYEQYF. The CDR3 DNA is TGTGCCAGCAGCCCGCGGACGGATATGACCTACGAGCAGTACTTC.

This clonotype was observed a few times. This chain connects TRBV19 to TRBJ2-3; 7 nucleotides agree with TRBD1. The germline V gene has CDR1 LNHDA and CDR2 SQIVND (reference sequence). This CDR3 is built from 14 residues. With V trimmed by 6 bases and J by 8 bases, 11 bases remained unmatched. In nucleotides, the CDR3 is TGTGCCAGTAGACCCAGGGACAGCGCGGGTACGCAGTATTTT. Translating gives CASRPRDSAGTQYF.

This chain links TRBV29-1 with TRBJ1-2; tentative D call: TRBD1 (5 bases). This CDR3 has 11 residues. From germline, CDR1 is SQVTM and CDR2 ANQGSEA. Trimming removed 3 bases at V and 5 bases at J, with 7 bases between. CDR3 in amino acids: CSVEGGYGYTF. The CDR3, as DNA: TGCAGCGTTGAGGGGGGGTATGGCTACACCTTC.

This clonotype showed up many times. The gene calls are TRBV28 and TRBJ1-5; 7 bases agree with TRBD1. The CDR3 runs to 17 residues. V lost 7 bases, J lost 7 bases, and 19 bases stayed unmatched. Germline V gene lookup returns CDR1 MDHEN and CDR2 SYDVKM. CDR3 loop: CASIPRGGQGGRQPQHF. DNA of the CDR3: TGTGCCAGCATTCCAAGAGGGGGCCAGGGTGGTCGCCAGCCCCAGCATTTT.

V and J are TRBV7-2 and TRBJ1-2, with D unclear. Germline-derived CDR1 and CDR2 are SGHTA and FQGNSA. The CDR3 has 14 amino acids. Trimming stripped 4 bases from V and 4 bases from J, with 13 bases between. CDR3 protein: CASSSDGNFYGYTF. The DNA of the CDR3 is TGTGCCAGCAGCTCCGACGGAAACTTCTATGGCTACACCTTC.

This clonotype was recorded many times. The V call is TRBV7-2, the J call TRBJ2-7; TRBD2 matches at 7 bases. CDR1 is SGHTA and CDR2 is FQGNSA in the germline V gene. This CDR3 is 15 amino acids long. With V trimmed by 2 bases and J by 4 bases, 8 bases remained unmatched. CDR3 residues: CASSLRVAGSYEQYF. The DNA for the CDR3 is TGTGCCAGCAGCTTAAGGGTAGCGGGTTCGTACGAGCAGTACTTC. The variable domain in full, completed from reference TRBV7-2 and TRBJ2-7, reads GAGVSQSPSNKVTEKGKDVELRCDPISGHTALYWYRQSLGQGLEFLIYFQGNSAPDKSGLPSDRFSAERTGGSVSTLTIQRTQQEDSAVYLCASSLRVAGSYEQYFGPGTRLTVT.

In this sample, this clonotype turned up a few times. The V call is TRBV20-1, the J call TRBJ1-1; TRBD1 matches 8 bases. V dropped 5 bases and J dropped 1; count of bases not matched to a gene: 3. The CDR3 is 13 residues long. Per the germline V gene, CDR1 is DFQATT and CDR2 is SNEGSKA (reference sequence). CDR3 in amino acids: CSADRGPNTEAFF. Here the CDR3 DNA reads TGCAGTGCTGACAGGGGACCGAACACTGAAGCTTTCTTT.

This clonotype showed up many times. The chain uses TRBV4-2 and TRBJ2-1, with 7 bases fitting TRBD2. The length of the CDR3 is 16 residues. Trimming cost V 4 bases and J 4 bases; bases outside gene matches: 10. CDR1 LGHNA and CDR2 YNFKEQ come from the germline V gene. The CDR3 bases are TGTGCCAGCAGCCCTCTCGAGGTAGCGGGTTACAATGAGCAGTTCTTC. Protein: CASSPLEVAGYNEQFF.

The chain links TRBV6-4 to TRBJ2-2, with D possibly being TRBD1 (6 bases). Germline V gene data show CDR1 as MRHNA and CDR2 as SNTAGT. The CDR3 has 14 residues. Trimming cost V 4 bases and J 2 bases, with 8 bases left between them. CDR3 sequence reads: CASSVQGNTGELFF. The CDR3 DNA reads as TGTGCCAGCAGTGTACAGGGTAACACCGGGGAGCTGTTTTTT.